This is a list of T cell receptor beta chains from one sample in a study of T cell changes during pregnancy in multiple sclerosis. This table comes from immunoSEQ multiplex PCR, and its TCRdb copy is limited to in-frame clones, with some not included. Among about 64,000 clones listed, around 96% were seen once. Sequenced here: CD8+ T cells from peripheral blood mononuclear cells, sampled after pregnancy. These receptors originate from a female donor with multiple sclerosis, enrolled in a pregnancy study. CDR3s include the opening cysteine and the closing phenylalanine or tryptophan. D genes are given only for firm matches. Rows may omit the clone size; those that give it use once, few, many or a size class.

CDR3 protein: CASSPSQGPVYEQYF
CDR3 DNA: TGTGCCAGTAGTCCCTCCCAGGGGCCGGTTTACGAGCAGTACTTC
D gene: .
J gene: TRBJ2-7
clone size: .
V gene: TRBV19

CDR3 protein: CASSSVSTSGSYNEQFF
CDR3 DNA: TGTGCCAGCAGCTCTGTATCGACTAGCGGGAGTTACAATGAGCAGTTCTTC
D gene: TRBD2
J gene: TRBJ2-1
clone size: .
V gene: TRBV7-3

CDR3 protein: CSVLHREDYEQYF
CDR3 DNA: TGCAGCGTCCTTCACAGGGAAGACTACGAGCAGTACTTC
D gene: .
J gene: TRBJ2-7
clone size: .
V gene: TRBV29-1

CDR3 protein: CASSPWTSDSYQETQYF
CDR3 DNA: TGTGCCAGCAGTCCCTGGACTAGCGATTCGTACCAAGAGACCCAGTACTTC
D gene: TRBD2
J gene: TRBJ2-5
clone size: .
V gene: TRBV27

CDR3 protein: CASSSRGYNEQFF
CDR3 DNA: TGTGCCAGCAGTTCCCGGGGATACAATGAGCAGTTCTTC
D gene: .
J gene: TRBJ2-1
clone size: .
V gene: TRBV27

CDR3 protein: CASSLQRGQDNLNEQFF
CDR3 DNA: TGCGCCAGCAGCTTGCAAAGGGGACAGGATAATCTCAATGAGCAGTTCTTC
D gene: TRBD1
J gene: TRBJ2-1
clone size: .
V gene: TRBV5-1

CDR3 protein: CASSGTSGRSYNEQFF
CDR3 DNA: TGTGCCAGCAGCGGGACTAGCGGCCGATCCTACAATGAGCAGTTCTTC
D gene: TRBD2
J gene: TRBJ2-1
clone size: .
V gene: TRBV5-6

CDR3 protein: CASSSGILTYEQYF
CDR3 DNA: TGTGCCAGCAGTTCAGGGATCCTTACCTACGAGCAGTACTTC
D gene: .
J gene: TRBJ2-7
clone size: .
V gene: TRBV28

CDR3 protein: CASSVRQGASEQFF
CDR3 DNA: TGTGCCAGCAGTGTCAGGCAGGGGGCAAGTGAGCAGTTCTTC
D gene: TRBD1
J gene: TRBJ2-1
clone size: .
V gene: TRBV6-4

CDR3 protein: CASSYSRFSPNEKLFF
CDR3 DNA: TGTGCCAGCAGTTACTCGAGGTTCAGTCCTAATGAAAAACTGTTTTTT
D gene: .
J gene: TRBJ1-4
clone size: .
V gene: TRBV6-5

CDR3 protein: CASSYASGSYEQYF
CDR3 DNA: TGTGCCAGCAGTTACGCCAGCGGCTCCTACGAGCAGTACTTC
D gene: .
J gene: TRBJ2-7
clone size: once
V gene: TRBV6-6

CDR3 protein: CASSLSASGKGETQYF
CDR3 DNA: TGCGCCAGCAGCTTGTCGGCTAGCGGGAAAGGAGAGACCCAGTACTTC
D gene: TRBD2
J gene: TRBJ2-5
clone size: .
V gene: TRBV5-1

CDR3 protein: CASTELGGGEQGEQFF
CDR3 DNA: TGTGCCAGTACGGAGTTGGGAGGAGGGGAGCAGGGTGAGCAGTTCTTC
D gene: .
J gene: TRBJ2-1
clone size: .
V gene: TRBV19

CDR3 protein: CASSEVAGAADTQYF
CDR3 DNA: TGTGCCAGCAGTGAAGTCGCGGGAGCTGCAGATACGCAGTATTTT
D gene: TRBD2
J gene: TRBJ2-3
clone size: .
V gene: TRBV2

CDR3 protein: CASSQSGTRGNEQFF
CDR3 DNA: TGTGCCAGCAGCCAATCCGGGACTAGAGGGAATGAGCAGTTCTTC
D gene: TRBD2
J gene: TRBJ2-1
clone size: once
V gene: TRBV14

CDR3 protein: CASSDSGLGSGEQFF
CDR3 DNA: TGTGCCAGTTCCGATTCGGGACTAGGTTCCGGTGAGCAGTTCTTC
D gene: TRBD2
J gene: TRBJ2-1
clone size: .
V gene: TRBV28

CDR3 protein: CASSLVRTSVYLTDTQYF
CDR3 DNA: TGTGCCAGCAGCTTAGTGAGGACTAGCGTATACCTCACAGATACGCAGTATTTT
D gene: TRBD2
J gene: TRBJ2-3
clone size: .
V gene: TRBV7-9

CDR3 protein: CASSIGTRAIYEQYF
CDR3 DNA: TGTGCCAGTAGTATCGGGACTAGAGCGATCTACGAGCAGTACTTC
D gene: TRBD2
J gene: TRBJ2-7
clone size: .
V gene: TRBV19

CDR3 protein: CASSLALRGGMNQPQHF
CDR3 DNA: TGTGCCAGCAGCTTAGCCCTACGGGGGGGAATGAATCAGCCCCAGCATTTT
D gene: .
J gene: TRBJ1-5
clone size: .
V gene: TRBV7-8

CDR3 protein: CASRGAGLLGETQYF
CDR3 DNA: TGTGCCAGCAGGGGGGCAGGCTTGTTAGGAGAGACCCAGTACTTC
D gene: .
J gene: TRBJ2-5
clone size: .
V gene: TRBV28

CDR3 protein: CASSLGARPDYEQYF
CDR3 DNA: TGTGCCAGCAGCTTGGGAGCTAGGCCCGACTACGAGCAGTACTTC
D gene: .
J gene: TRBJ2-7
clone size: once
V gene: TRBV5-6

CDR3 protein: CASSEGRGTGYNEQFF
CDR3 DNA: TGCGCCAGCAGTGAAGGACGCGGGACAGGGTACAATGAGCAGTTCTTC
D gene: TRBD1
J gene: TRBJ2-1
clone size: once
V gene: TRBV10-2

CDR3 protein: CASSDLRGPRAKNIQYF
CDR3 DNA: TGTGCCAGCAGCGACTTACGGGGTCCTAGAGCCAAAAACATTCAGTACTTC
D gene: .
J gene: TRBJ2-4
clone size: .
V gene: TRBV21-1

CDR3 protein: CASSPPAPKAGAPDYEQYF
CDR3 DNA: TGTGCCAGCAGCCCGCCCGCCCCAAAAGCGGGAGCGCCAGACTACGAGCAGTACTTC
D gene: TRBD2
J gene: TRBJ2-7
clone size: once
V gene: TRBV7-9

CDR3 protein: CASSHKQTTNEKLFF
CDR3 DNA: TGCGCCAGCAGCCATAAACAGACAACTAATGAAAAACTGTTTTTT
D gene: .
J gene: TRBJ1-4
clone size: .
V gene: TRBV4-1